This TCR beta chain is drawn from a study of blood T cell repertoires in COVID-19. Study overall: The origin of the acute and convalescent COVID-19 samples was the United States, Italy and Spain. T cells, B-cell-depleted T cells, or PBMCs supplied cDNA or gDNA.

Under the authors' procedure: Reference gene primer amplification yielded estimated nucleated cell counts. Libraries were prepared by immunoSEQ multiplex PCR; TCRdb keeps only in-frame clonotypes and omits some of them. The V and J calls and clone size were taken over from that table, and D and trimming were inferred from the DNA. Of 50,000 to 75,000 clones listed, 80% to 95% were seen once; the top ten hold 4.6%. The CDR3 is 13 residues long. The V end was cut by 3 bases, the J end by 4 bases, with 8 bases between. Germline V lookup: CDR1 SGHKS, CDR2 YYEKEE (reference sequence). This clone is a singleton in its sample.

The rearrangement joins TRBV5-5 to TRBJ1-5; D is unclear. The receptor comes from a middle-aged man with active COVID-19. Material: peripheral blood. As DNA, the CDR3 is TGTGCCAGCAGCTCGGGGAGAAATCAGCCCCAGCATTTT. This sequence encodes CASSSGRNQPQHF.